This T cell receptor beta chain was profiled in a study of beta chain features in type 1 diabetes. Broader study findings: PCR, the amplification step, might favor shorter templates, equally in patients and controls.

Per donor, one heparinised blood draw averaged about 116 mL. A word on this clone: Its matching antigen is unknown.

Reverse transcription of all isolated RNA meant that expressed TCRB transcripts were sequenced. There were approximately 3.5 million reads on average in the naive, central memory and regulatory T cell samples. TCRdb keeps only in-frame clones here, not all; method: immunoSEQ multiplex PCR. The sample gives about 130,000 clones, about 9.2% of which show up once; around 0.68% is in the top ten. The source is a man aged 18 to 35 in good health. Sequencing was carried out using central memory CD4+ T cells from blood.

DNA of the CDR3: TGTGCCAGCAGCTTAGCCGCGACTAGCGGGGGGGCAGATACGCAGTATTTT. Protein: CASSLAATSGGADTQYF. The chain is built from TRBV7-2 and TRBJ2-3; 14 bases are a match to TRBD2. CDR1 and CDR2 (germline): SGHTA, FQGNSA. The CDR3 sequence is 17 residues long. J gave up 4 bases and V 0 bases, and 3 bases lay outside the gene matches. The full variable domain, rest sourced from reference TRBV7-2 and TRBJ2-3, is GAGVSQSPSNKVTEKGKDVELRCDPISGHTALYWYRQSLGQGLEFLIYFQGNSAPDKSGLPSDRFSAERTGGSVSTLTIQRTQQEDSAVYLCASSLAATSGGADTQYFGPGTRLTVL.